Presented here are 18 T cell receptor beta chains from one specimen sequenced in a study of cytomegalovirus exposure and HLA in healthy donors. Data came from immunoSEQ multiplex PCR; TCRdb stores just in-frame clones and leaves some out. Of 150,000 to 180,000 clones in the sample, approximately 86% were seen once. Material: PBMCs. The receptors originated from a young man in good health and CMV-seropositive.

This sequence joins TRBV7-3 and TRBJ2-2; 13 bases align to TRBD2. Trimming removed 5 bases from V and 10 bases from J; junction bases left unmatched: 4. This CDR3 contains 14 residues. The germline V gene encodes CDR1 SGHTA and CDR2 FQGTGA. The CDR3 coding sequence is TGTGCCAGCAGCCCCGGGACTAGCGGGGCGGAGCTGTTTTTT. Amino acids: CASSPGTSGAELFF.

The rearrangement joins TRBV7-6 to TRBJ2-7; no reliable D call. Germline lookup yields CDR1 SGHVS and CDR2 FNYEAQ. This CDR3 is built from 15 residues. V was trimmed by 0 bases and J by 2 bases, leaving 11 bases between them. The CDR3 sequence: CASSLAQVGPYEQYF. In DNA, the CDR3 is TGTGCCAGCAGCTTAGCCCAGGTAGGCCCCTACGAGCAGTACTTC.

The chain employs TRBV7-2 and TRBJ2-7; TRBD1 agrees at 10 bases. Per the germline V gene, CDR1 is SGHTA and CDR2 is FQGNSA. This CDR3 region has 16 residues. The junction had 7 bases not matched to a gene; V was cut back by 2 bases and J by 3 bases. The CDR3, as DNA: TGTGCCAGCAGCTTAAGGACAGGGGGGATCGTCTACGAGCAGTACTTC. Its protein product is CASSLRTGGIVYEQYF.

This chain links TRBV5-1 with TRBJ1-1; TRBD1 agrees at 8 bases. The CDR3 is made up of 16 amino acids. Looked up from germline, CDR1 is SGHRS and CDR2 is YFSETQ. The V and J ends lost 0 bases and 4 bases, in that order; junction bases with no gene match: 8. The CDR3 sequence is CASSLGPRGQGTEAFF. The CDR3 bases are TGCGCCAGCAGCTTGGGGCCCAGGGGGCAAGGCACTGAAGCTTTCTTT.

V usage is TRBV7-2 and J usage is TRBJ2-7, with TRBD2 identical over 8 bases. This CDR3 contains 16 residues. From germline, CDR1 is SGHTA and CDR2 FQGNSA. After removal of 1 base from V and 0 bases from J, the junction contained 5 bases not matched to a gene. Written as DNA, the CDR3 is TGTGCCAGCAGCTTAGGGAGCAGCGGGAGCTCCTACGAGCAGTACTTC. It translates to CASSLGSSGSSYEQYF.

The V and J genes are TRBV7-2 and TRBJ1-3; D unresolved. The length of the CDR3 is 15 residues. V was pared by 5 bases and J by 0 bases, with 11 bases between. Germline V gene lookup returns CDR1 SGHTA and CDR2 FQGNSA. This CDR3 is CASSPVRLSGNTIYF. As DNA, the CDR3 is TGTGCCAGCAGCCCTGTGAGGCTCTCTGGAAACACCATATATTTT. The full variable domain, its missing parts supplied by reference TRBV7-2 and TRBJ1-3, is GAGVSQSPSNKVTEKGKDVELRCDPISGHTALYWYRQSLGQGLEFLIYFQGNSAPDKSGLPSDRFSAERTGGSVSTLTIQRTQQEDSAVYLCASSPVRLSGNTIYFGEGSWLTVV.

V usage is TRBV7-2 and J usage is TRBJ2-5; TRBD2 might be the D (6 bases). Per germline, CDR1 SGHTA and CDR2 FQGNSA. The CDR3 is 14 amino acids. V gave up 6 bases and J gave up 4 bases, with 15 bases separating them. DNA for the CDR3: TGTGCCAGCAGAAATCAGGGACTGAGAGAGACCCAGTACTTC. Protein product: CASRNQGLRETQYF.

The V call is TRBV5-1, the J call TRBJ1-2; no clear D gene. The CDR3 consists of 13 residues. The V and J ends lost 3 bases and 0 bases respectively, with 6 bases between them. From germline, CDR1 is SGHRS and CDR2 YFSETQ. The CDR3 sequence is CASSSTANYGYTF. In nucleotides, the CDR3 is TGCGCCAGCAGCTCAACAGCTAACTATGGCTACACCTTC.

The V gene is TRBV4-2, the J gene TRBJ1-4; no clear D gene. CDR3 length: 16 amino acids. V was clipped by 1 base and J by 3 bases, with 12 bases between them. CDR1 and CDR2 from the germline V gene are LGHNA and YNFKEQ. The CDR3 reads CASSQVLQTPNEKLFF. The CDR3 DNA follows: TGTGCCAGCAGCCAAGTTTTACAGACACCTAATGAAAAACTGTTTTTT.

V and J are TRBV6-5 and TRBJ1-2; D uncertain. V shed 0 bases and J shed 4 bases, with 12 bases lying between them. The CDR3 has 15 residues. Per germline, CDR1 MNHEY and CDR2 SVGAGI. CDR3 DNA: TGTGCCAGCAGTTACTCGACCGGGTTTGCCTATGGCTACACCTTC. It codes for CASSYSTGFAYGYTF.

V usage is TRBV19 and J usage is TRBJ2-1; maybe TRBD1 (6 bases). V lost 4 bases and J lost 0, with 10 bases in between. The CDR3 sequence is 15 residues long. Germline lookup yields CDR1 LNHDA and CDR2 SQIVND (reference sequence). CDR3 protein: CASSRTGSSYNEQFF. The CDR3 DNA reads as TGTGCCAGTAGTAGAACAGGGAGCTCCTACAATGAGCAGTTCTTC.

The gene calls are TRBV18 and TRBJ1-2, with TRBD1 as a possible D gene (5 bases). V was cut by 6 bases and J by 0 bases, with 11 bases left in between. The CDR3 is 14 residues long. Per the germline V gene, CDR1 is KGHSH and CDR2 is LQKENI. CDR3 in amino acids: CASSPGQTNYGYTF. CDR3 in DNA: TGTGCCAGCTCTCCTGGACAAACTAACTATGGCTACACCTTC.

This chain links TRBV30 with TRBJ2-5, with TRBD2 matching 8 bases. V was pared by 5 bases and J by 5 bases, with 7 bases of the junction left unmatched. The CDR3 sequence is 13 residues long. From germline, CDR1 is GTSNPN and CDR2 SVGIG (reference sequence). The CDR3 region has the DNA TGTGCCTGGGGGGGAGGACTAGCCGAGACCCAGTACTTC. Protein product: CAWGGGLAETQYF.

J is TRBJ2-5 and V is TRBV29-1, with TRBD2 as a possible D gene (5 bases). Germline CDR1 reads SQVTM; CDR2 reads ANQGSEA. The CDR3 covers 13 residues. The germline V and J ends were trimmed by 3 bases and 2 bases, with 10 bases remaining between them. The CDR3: CSVDGGRQETQYF. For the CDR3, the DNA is TGCAGCGTTGACGGCGGGCGGCAAGAGACCCAGTACTTC.

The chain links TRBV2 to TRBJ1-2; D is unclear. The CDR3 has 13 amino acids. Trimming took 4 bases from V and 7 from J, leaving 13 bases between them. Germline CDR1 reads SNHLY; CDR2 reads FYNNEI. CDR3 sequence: CASSAGYSFGYTF. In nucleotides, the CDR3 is TGTGCCAGCAGTGCCGGGTATTCCTTTGGCTACACCTTC. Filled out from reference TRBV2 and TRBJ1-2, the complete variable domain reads EPEVTQTPSHQVTQMGQEVILRCVPISNHLYFYWYRQILGQKVEFLVSFYNNEISEKSEIFDDQFSVERPDGSNFTLKIRSTKLEDSAMYFCASSAGYSFGYTFGSGTRLTVV.

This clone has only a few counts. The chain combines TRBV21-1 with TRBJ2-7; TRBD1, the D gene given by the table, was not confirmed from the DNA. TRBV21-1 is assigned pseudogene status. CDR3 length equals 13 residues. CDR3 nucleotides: TGTGCCAGCAGCAGGCAGGTACCCTACGAGCAGTACTTC. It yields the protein CASSRQVPYEQYF.

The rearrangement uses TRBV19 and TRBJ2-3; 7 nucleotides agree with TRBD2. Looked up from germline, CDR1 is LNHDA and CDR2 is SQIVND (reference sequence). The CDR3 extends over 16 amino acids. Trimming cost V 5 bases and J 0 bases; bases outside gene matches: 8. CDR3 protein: CASSPTRLASTDTQYF. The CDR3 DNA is TGTGCCAGTAGTCCTACCCGACTAGCTAGCACAGATACGCAGTATTTT.

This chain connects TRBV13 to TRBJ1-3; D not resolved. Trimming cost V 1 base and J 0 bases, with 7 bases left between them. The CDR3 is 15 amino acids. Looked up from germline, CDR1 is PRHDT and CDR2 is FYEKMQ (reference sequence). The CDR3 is CASSLERVSGNTIYF. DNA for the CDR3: TGTGCCAGCAGCTTAGAGAGGGTCTCTGGAAACACCATATATTTT.